The sample holds one count of the clone carrying this TCR beta chain. The sample has other DNA sequences that encode this CDR3 too. CDR3 size: 13 residues. Per germline, CDR1 MNHEY and CDR2 SMNVEV (reference sequence). V lost 6 bases, J lost 1 base, and 9 bases lay in between. This sample was included in a study of shared clonotypes between healthy human individuals. In the study's own analysis: Owing to the provision of junction-only sequences devoid of quality scores by immunoSEQ, filtering differed. Some clones are missing from TCRdb's copy, which holds only in-frame ones; the method was immunoSEQ multiplex PCR. From that table come the V and J calls and clone size; the DNA was used to work out D and trimming. The sample records around 2,100,000 clones, about 95% being singletons. CD8 cells regarded as naive lacked CD45RO, were positively chosen for CCR7, and omitted terminally differentiated effector memory CD45RA+ cells.

The sequencing input was naive CD8+ T cells sorted from blood. The TCR was taken from a man aged 18 to 30 in good health. V gene TRBV27 combines with J gene TRBJ1-1; no clear D gene. The CDR3 is CASSLDKNTEAFF. CDR3 nucleotide sequence: TGTGCCAGCAGCCTTGACAAGAACACTGAAGCTTTCTTT.